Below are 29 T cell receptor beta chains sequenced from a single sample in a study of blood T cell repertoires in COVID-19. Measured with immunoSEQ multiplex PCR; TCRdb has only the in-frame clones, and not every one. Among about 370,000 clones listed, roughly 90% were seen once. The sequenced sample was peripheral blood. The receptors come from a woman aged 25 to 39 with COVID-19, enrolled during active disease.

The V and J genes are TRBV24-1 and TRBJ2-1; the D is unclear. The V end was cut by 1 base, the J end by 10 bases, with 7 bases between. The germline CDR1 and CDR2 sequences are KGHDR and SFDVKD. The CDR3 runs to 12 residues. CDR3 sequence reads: CATSDLKTEQFF. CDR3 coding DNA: TGTGCCACCAGTGATTTAAAGACAGAGCAGTTCTTC.

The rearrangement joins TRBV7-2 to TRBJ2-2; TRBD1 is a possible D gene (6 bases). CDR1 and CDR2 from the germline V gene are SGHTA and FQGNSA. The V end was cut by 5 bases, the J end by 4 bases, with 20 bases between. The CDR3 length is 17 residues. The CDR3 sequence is CASSLNRVDRGTGELFF. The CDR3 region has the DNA TGTGCCAGCAGCCTGAACAGGGTAGATAGGGGCACCGGGGAGCTGTTTTTT.

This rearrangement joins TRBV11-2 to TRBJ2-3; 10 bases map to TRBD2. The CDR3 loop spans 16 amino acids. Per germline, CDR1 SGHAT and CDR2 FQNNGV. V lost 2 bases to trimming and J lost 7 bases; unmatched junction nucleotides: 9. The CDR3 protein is CASSLLTAGGLNTQYF. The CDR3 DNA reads TGTGCCAGCAGCTTACTCACAGCGGGGGGGCTCAATACGCAGTATTTT.

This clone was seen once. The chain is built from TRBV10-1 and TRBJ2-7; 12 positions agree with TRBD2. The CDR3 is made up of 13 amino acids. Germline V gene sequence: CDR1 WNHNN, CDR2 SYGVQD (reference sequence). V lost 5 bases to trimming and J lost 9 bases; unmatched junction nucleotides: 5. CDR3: CASSTMTSGGQYF. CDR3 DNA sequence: TGCGCCAGCAGTACGATGACTAGCGGGGGGCAGTACTTC.

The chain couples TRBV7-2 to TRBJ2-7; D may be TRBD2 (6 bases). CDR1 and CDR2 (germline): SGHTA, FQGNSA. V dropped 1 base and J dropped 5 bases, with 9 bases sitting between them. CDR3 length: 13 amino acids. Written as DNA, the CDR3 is TGTGCCAGCAGCTTAGGGCGGGACCACGAGCAGTACGTC. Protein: CASSLGRDHEQYV.

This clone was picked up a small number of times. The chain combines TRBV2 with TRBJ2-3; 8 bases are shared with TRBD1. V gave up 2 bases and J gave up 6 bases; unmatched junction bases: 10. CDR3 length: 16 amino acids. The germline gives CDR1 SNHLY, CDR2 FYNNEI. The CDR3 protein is CASSEIGQGNGDTQYF. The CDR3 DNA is TGTGCCAGCAGTGAAATAGGACAGGGAAACGGTGATACGCAGTATTTT.

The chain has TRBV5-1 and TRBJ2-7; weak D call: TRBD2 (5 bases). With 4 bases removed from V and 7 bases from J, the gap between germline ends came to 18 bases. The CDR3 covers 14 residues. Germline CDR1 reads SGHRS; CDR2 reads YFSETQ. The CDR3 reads CASSPALSGWEQYF. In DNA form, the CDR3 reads TGCGCCAGCAGCCCGGCATTGTCGGGGTGGGAGCAGTACTTC.

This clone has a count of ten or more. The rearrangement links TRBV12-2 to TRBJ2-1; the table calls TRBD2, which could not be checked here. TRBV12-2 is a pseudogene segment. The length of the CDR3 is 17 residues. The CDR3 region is CASRLVLAGGPYNEQFF. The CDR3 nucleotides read TGTGCAAGTCGCTTAGTCCTAGCGGGGGGGCCCTACAATGAGCAGTTCTTC.

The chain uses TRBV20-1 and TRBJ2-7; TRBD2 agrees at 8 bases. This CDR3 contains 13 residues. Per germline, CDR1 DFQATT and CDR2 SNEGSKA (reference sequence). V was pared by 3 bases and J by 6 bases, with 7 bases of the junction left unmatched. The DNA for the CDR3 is TGCAGTGCTAGTTCGGGACTAGTGGGCGAGCAGTACTTC. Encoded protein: CSASSGLVGEQYF.

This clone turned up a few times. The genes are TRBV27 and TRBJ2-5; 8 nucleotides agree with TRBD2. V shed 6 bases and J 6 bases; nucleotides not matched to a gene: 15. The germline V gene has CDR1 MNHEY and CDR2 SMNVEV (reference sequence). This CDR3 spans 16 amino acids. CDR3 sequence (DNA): TGTGCCAGCAGAAGAGACCCCGGGGGGGGTTGGAAGACCCAGTACTTC. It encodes CASRRDPGGGWKTQYF.

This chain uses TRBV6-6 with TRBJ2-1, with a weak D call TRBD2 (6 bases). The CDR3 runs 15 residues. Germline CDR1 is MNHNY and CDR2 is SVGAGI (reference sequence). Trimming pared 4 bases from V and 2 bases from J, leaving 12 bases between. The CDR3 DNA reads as TGTGCCAGCAGTTCGTCCGGGGGAGCCTACAATGAGCAGTTCTTC. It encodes CASSSSGGAYNEQFF.

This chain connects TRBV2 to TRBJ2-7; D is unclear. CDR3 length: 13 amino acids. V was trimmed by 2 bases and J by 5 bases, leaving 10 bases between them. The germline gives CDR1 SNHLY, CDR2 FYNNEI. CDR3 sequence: CASSEIQVNEQYF. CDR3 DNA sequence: TGTGCCAGCAGTGAAATCCAGGTCAACGAGCAGTACTTC.

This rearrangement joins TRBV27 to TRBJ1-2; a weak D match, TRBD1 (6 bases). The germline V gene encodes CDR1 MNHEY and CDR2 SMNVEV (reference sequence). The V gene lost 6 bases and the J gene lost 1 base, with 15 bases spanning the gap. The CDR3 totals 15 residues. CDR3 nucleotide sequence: TGTGCCAGCAGCGCGACAGGAACCATTAACTATGGCTACACCTTC. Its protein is CASSATGTINYGYTF.

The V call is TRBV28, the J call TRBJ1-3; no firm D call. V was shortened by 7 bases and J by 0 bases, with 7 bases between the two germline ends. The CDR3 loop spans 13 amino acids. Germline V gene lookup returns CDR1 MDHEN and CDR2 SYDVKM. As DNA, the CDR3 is TGTGCCAGCACACAGTTCTCTGGAAACACCATATATTTT. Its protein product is CASTQFSGNTIYF.

The CDR3 DNA is TGTGCCATCAGTGCCGGGACAGGGAACGTGTACGAGCAGTACTTC. It translates to CAISAGTGNVYEQYF. The chain uses TRBV10-3 and TRBJ2-7; TRBD1 aligns across 9 bases. Germline V gives CDR1 ENHRY, CDR2 SYGVKD. The J segment lost 4 bases and the V segment lost 4 bases, leaving 8 bases of the junction unmatched. This CDR3 has 15 residues.

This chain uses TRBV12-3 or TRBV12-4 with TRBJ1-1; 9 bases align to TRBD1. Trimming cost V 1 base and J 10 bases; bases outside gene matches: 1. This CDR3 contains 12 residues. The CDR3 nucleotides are TGTGCCAGCAGTTTAGGGACAGGGGTAGCTTTCTTT. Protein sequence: CASSLGTGVAFF.

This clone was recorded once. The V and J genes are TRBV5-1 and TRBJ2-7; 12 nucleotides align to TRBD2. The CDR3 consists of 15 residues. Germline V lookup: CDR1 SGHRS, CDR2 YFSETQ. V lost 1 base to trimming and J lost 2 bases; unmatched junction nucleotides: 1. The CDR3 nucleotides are TGCGCCAGCAGCTTGACTAGCGGGGGGACCTACGAGCAGTACTTC. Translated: CASSLTSGGTYEQYF.

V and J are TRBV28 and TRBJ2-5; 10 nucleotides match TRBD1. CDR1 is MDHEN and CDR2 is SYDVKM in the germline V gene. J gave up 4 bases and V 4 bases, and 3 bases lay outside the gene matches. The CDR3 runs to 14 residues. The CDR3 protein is CASSSDRGRETQYF. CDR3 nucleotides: TGTGCCAGCAGTTCTGACAGGGGGCGAGAGACCCAGTACTTC. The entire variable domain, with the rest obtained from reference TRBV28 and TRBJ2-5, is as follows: DVKVTQSSRYLVKRTGEKVFLECVQDMDHENMFWYRQDPGLGLRLIYFSYDVKMKEKGDIPEGYSVSREKKERFSLILESASTNQTSMYLCASSSDRGRETQYFGPGTRLLVL.

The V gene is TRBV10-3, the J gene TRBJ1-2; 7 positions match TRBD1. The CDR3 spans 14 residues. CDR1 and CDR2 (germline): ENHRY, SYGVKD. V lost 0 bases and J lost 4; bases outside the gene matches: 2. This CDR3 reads CAISESTGSYGYTF. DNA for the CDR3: TGTGCCATCAGTGAGTCGACAGGGTCCTATGGCTACACCTTC.

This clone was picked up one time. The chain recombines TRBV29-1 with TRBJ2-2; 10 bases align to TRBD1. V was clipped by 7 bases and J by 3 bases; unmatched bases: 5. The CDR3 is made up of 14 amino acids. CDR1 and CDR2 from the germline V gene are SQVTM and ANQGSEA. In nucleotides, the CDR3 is TGCAGCGCAGGGACAGGGGTGGACACCGGGGAGCTGTTTTTT. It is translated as CSAGTGVDTGELFF.

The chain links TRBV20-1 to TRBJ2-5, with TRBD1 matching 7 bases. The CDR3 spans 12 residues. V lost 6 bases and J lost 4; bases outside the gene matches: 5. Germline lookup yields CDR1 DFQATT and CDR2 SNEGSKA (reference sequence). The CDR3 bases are TGCAGTGCCAGTCGGACAGGAGAGACCCAGTACTTC. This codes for CSASRTGETQYF.

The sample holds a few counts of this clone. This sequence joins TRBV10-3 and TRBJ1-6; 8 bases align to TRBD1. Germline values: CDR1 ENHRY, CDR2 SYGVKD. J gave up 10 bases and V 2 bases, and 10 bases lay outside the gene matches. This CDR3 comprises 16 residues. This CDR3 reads CAISETQGAQSSPLHF. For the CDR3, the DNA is TGTGCCATCAGTGAGACGCAGGGGGCGCAGAGCTCACCCCTCCACTTT.

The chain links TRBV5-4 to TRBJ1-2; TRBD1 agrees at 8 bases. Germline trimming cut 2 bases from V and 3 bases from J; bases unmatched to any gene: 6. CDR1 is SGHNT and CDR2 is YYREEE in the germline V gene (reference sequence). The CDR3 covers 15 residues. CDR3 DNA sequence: TGTGCCAGCAGCTTAGCCCAGGGGGCCGACTATGGCTACACCTTC. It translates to CASSLAQGADYGYTF.

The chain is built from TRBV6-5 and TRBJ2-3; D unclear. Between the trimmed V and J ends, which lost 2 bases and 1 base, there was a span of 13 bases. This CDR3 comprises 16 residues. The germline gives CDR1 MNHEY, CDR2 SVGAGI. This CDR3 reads CASSYGTFSGTDTQYF. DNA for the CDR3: TGTGCCAGCAGTTACGGTACCTTCAGCGGCACAGATACGCAGTATTTT.

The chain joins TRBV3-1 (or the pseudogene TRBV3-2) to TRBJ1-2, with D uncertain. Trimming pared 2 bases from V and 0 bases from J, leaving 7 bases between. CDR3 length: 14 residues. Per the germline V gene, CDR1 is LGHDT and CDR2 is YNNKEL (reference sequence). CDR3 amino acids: CASSQFTANYGYTF. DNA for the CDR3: TGTGCCAGCAGCCAATTCACAGCTAACTATGGCTACACCTTC.

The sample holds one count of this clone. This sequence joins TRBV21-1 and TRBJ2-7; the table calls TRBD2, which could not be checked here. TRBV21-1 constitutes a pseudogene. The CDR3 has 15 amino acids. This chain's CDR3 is CASSQNLAGEDEQYV. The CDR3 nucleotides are TGTGCCAGCAGCCAAAACTTAGCGGGAGAGGACGAGCAGTACGTC.

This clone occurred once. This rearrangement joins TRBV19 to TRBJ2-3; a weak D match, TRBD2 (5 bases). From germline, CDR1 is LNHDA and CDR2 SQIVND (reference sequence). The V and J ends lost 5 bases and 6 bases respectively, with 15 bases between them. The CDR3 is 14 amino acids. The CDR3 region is CASSYWLATDTQYF. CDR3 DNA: TGTGCCAGTAGTTATTGGCTAGCAACCGATACGCAGTATTTT.

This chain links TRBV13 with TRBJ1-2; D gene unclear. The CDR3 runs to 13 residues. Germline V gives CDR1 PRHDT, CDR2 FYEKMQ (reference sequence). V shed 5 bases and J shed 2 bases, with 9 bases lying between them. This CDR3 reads CASSPNTNYGYTF. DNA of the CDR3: TGTGCCAGCAGCCCAAACACAAACTATGGCTACACCTTC.

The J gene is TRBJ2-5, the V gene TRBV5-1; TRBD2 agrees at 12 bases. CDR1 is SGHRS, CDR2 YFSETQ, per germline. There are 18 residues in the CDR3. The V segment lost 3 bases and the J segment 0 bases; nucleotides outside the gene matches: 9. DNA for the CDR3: TGCGCCAGCAGCTCTTCCGGGACTAGCGGGCTAAACCAAGAGACCCAGTACTTC. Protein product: CASSSSGTSGLNQETQYF.